The next 13 T cell receptor beta chains were all read from a single sample in a study of memory CD4+ T cells and cytomegalovirus serostatus. Clones were sequenced by immunoSEQ multiplex PCR, and TCRdb holds only the in-frame ones, with some missing. The sample yields around 84,000 clones, around 80% seen once. Single viable CD3+CD4+CD8-CD45RO+ cells were sorted as the memory CD4+ T cells. Sequencing was carried out using memory CD4+ T cells from blood. The receptors were gathered from an adult in good health and CMV-seronegative.

The chain joins TRBV5-1 to TRBJ1-1; 9 nucleotides agree with TRBD1. This CDR3 is 14 amino acids long. The trim removed 3 bases at V and 1 base at J, leaving 1 base unmatched. CDR1 SGHRS and CDR2 YFSETQ come from the germline V gene. The CDR3: CASSWDRENTEAFF. The CDR3 nucleotides are TGCGCCAGCAGCTGGGACAGGGAGAACACTGAAGCTTTCTTT.

The chain joins TRBV6-5 to TRBJ1-2, with a weak D call TRBD1 (6 bases). The CDR3 loop spans 13 amino acids. V was pared by 5 bases and J by 3 bases, with 10 bases between. CDR1 MNHEY and CDR2 SVGAGI come from the germline V gene. CDR3 DNA: TGTGCCAGCAGTAACGGACAGCACTATGGCTACACCTTC. It codes for CASSNGQHYGYTF.

The chain has TRBV28 and TRBJ2-7; D not resolved. Trimming left V 6 bases short and J 5 bases short, with 20 bases between. The germline V gene encodes CDR1 MDHEN and CDR2 SYDVKM. This CDR3 has 15 residues. The CDR3 loop reads CASSERSRMSDEQYF. For the CDR3, the DNA is TGTGCCAGCAGCGAGAGGTCGCGTATGAGCGACGAGCAGTACTTC.

The chain recombines TRBV19 with TRBJ1-6, with D unclear. The CDR3 sequence is 14 residues long. CDR1 is LNHDA, CDR2 SQIVND, per germline (reference sequence). V was trimmed by 3 bases and J by 6 bases, leaving 9 bases between them. The CDR3 region is CASSIGSVNSPLHF. CDR3 coding DNA: TGTGCCAGTAGTATCGGCAGCGTTAATTCACCCCTCCACTTT.

The chain recombines TRBV19 with TRBJ1-5; D unclear. Germline CDR1 and CDR2: LNHDA and SQIVND (reference sequence). CDR3 length equals 13 residues. V lost 0 bases and J lost 9, with 9 bases in between. The CDR3 protein is CASSIDRSGPQHF. CDR3 nucleotide sequence: TGTGCCAGTAGTATAGATAGGTCAGGGCCCCAGCATTTT.

The V and J genes are TRBV6-1 and TRBJ1-2, with a possible D match to TRBD1 (6 bases). Deletions cut 3 bases from V and 3 bases from J, with 20 bases between. CDR3 length: 17 amino acids. In germline, CDR1 is MNHNS, CDR2 SASEGT. The CDR3 DNA sequence: TGTGCCAGCAGTGACCCCGGCGGGGGGGCGGATGACTATGGCTACACCTTC. Encoded protein: CASSDPGGGADDYGYTF.

The chain is built from TRBV5-1 and TRBJ2-7; 11 bases agree with TRBD1. This CDR3 has 16 amino acids. Per the germline V gene, CDR1 is SGHRS and CDR2 is YFSETQ. V lost 2 bases and J lost 5; bases outside the gene matches: 9. CDR3 bases: TGCGCCAGCAGCTTCACTGGACAGGGGGCCGTAAACGAGCAGTACTTC. Residues: CASSFTGQGAVNEQYF.

The rearrangement links TRBV30 to TRBJ2-3; TRBD2 matches at 7 bases. The germline V gene encodes CDR1 GTSNPN and CDR2 SVGIG (reference sequence). The CDR3 extends over 15 amino acids. With V trimmed by 2 bases and J by 2 bases, 7 bases remained unmatched. The CDR3 coding sequence is TGTGCCTGGAGTCAACCGGGAGGTTCCACAGATACGCAGTATTTT. Its translation is CAWSQPGGSTDTQYF.

V is TRBV4-2 and J is TRBJ1-6; a possible D gene is TRBD1 (6 bases). This CDR3 is 14 amino acids long. The germline CDR1 and CDR2 sequences are LGHNA and YNFKEQ. The ends were cut back, 5 bases at V and 8 bases at J, with 13 bases in the middle. The CDR3 region has the DNA TGTGCCAGCAGCGGCACCAGGGGTGATTCACCCCTCCACTTT. Protein sequence: CASSGTRGDSPLHF.

The CDR3 here is CASGMKGTSNTEAFF. The CDR3 DNA is TGTGCCAGCGGGATGAAGGGAACCTCGAACACTGAAGCTTTCTTT. This sequence joins TRBV19 and TRBJ1-1; D is uncertain. The V gene lost 9 bases and the J gene lost 1 base, with 18 bases spanning the gap. Germline loops: CDR1 LNHDA, CDR2 SQIVND (reference sequence). CDR3 size: 15 residues.

This chain joins TRBV7-9 and TRBJ2-5; 8 bases line up with TRBD1. V shed 1 base, J shed 3 bases, and the junction held 10 bases outside the gene matches. The CDR3 is 17 residues long. Per the germline V gene, CDR1 is SEHNR and CDR2 is FQNEAQ (reference sequence). CDR3 in DNA: TGTGCCAGCAGCTTAGGGAAGTTCAGGGGGCTTAAAGAGACCCAGTACTTC. This sequence encodes CASSLGKFRGLKETQYF.

This chain links TRBV2 with TRBJ1-5; 8 nucleotides line up with TRBD1. Germline loops: CDR1 SNHLY, CDR2 FYNNEI. This CDR3 comprises 14 residues. J was trimmed by 4 bases and V by 7 bases; bases with no gene match: 6. CDR3 sequence reads: CASKIGQGNQPQHF. The CDR3 nucleotides are TGTGCCAGCAAAATCGGACAGGGTAATCAGCCCCAGCATTTT.

V usage is TRBV7-8 and J usage is TRBJ2-2, with D possibly being TRBD2 (6 bases). Germline CDR1 and CDR2: SGHVS and FQNEAQ. The CDR3 runs to 15 residues. The V and J ends lost 5 bases and 5 bases respectively, with 15 bases between them. As DNA, the CDR3 is TGTGCCAGCAGCCCCGGGGGAACCGGGACCGGGGAGCTGTTTTTT. Protein product: CASSPGGTGTGELFF.